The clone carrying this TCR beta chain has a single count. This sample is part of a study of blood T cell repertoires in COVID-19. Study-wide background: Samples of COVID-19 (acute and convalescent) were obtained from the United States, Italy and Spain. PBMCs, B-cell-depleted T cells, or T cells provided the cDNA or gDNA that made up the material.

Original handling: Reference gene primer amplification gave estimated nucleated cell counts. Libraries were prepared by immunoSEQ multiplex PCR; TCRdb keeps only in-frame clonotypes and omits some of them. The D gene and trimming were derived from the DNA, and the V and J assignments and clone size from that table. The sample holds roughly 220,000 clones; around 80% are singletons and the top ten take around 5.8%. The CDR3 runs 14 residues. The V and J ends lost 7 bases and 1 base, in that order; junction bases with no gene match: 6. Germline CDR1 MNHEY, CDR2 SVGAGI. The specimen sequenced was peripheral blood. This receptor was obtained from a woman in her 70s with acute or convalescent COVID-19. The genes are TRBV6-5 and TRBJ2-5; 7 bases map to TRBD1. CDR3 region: CASNRQGSQETQYF. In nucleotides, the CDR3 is TGTGCCAGCAACAGACAGGGTTCCCAAGAGACCCAGTACTTC.